A single sample gave rise to the 13 T cell receptor beta chains below, sequenced in a study of radiotherapy plus CTLA-4 blockade in lung cancer. Clones were sequenced by immunoSEQ multiplex PCR, and TCRdb holds only the in-frame ones, with some missing. The sample lists more than 75,000 clones, 65% to 80% occurring once. The input for sequencing was peripheral blood, taken from a patient treated with radiotherapy plus ipilimumab. The receptors come from a human donor with non-small cell lung cancer who had a partial response to radiotherapy plus ipilimumab. Some clones in this sample may be carry-over from other donors' samples.

In its sample, this clone was seen a few times. The chain couples TRBV7-2 to TRBJ2-7; maybe TRBD2 (5 bases). Trimming removed 5 bases from V and 3 bases from J, with 11 bases in between. There are 13 residues in the CDR3. CDR1 and CDR2 (germline): SGHTA, FQGNSA. The DNA of the CDR3 is TGTGCCAGCAGCCCAAGGACTGACTACGAGCAGTACTTC. Amino acids: CASSPRTDYEQYF.

This clone was seen once. The chain joins TRBV7-2 to TRBJ1-5; no reliable D call. The CDR3 has 12 amino acids. Deletions cut 1 base from V and 9 bases from J, with 7 bases between. CDR1 is SGHTA, CDR2 FQGNSA, per germline. The CDR3 is CASSLDHTPQHF. CDR3 nucleotides: TGTGCCAGCAGCTTAGATCACACGCCCCAGCATTTT.

J is TRBJ1-4 and V is TRBV15; no clear D. V shed 1 base and J shed 3 bases, with 12 bases lying between them. The CDR3 is 16 residues long. Germline assignment: CDR1 LNHNV and CDR2 YYDKDF (reference sequence). CDR3 in amino acids: CATSRGLRESNEKLFF. The CDR3 DNA reads TGTGCCACCAGCAGAGGATTGCGAGAGTCTAATGAAAAACTGTTTTTT.

Only a few counts were recorded for this clone. This chain connects TRBV12-5 to TRBJ1-1; D remains unclear. The CDR3 runs 13 residues. Germline lookup yields CDR1 LGHNT and CDR2 FRNRAP. V shed 6 bases and J shed 1 base, with 9 bases lying between them. The CDR3 is CASGRGRNTEAFF. For the CDR3, the DNA is TGTGCTAGTGGCCGAGGCCGGAACACTGAAGCTTTCTTT.

The V call is TRBV28, the J call TRBJ2-7, with 8 bases aligning to TRBD2. The V gene end was trimmed by 2 bases and the J gene end by 5 bases; junction bases not matched to a gene: 8. CDR1 is MDHEN, CDR2 SYDVKM, per germline. The CDR3 consists of 15 residues. CDR3 nucleotide sequence: TGTGCCAGCAGTTTAGCCGGGAGGGGATTCCACGAGCAGTACTTC. As protein: CASSLAGRGFHEQYF.

The chain is built from TRBV6-5 and TRBJ1-1, with 8 bases aligning to TRBD1. The CDR3 has 13 amino acids. V was pared by 5 bases and J by 4 bases, with 3 bases of the junction left unmatched. Per the germline V gene, CDR1 is MNHEY and CDR2 is SVGAGI. DNA for the CDR3: TGTGCCAGCAGTAGACAGGGGCGCACTGAAGCTTTCTTT. Protein: CASSRQGRTEAFF.

V usage is TRBV6-6 and J usage is TRBJ2-7, with 7 bases fitting TRBD1. The V and J ends lost 5 bases and 4 bases, in that order; junction bases with no gene match: 8. The CDR3 loop spans 14 amino acids. Germline CDR1 MNHNY, CDR2 SVGAGI (reference sequence). CDR3 residues: CASSTLTGRYEQYF. The DNA for the CDR3 is TGTGCCAGCAGTACGTTGACAGGGCGGTACGAGCAGTACTTC.

The rearrangement uses TRBV4-2 and TRBJ2-4, with TRBD2 matching 9 bases. In germline, CDR1 is LGHNA, CDR2 YNFKEQ. V shed 4 bases and J 2 bases; nucleotides not matched to a gene: 6. The CDR3 sequence is 16 residues long. The CDR3 nucleotides read TGTGCCAGCAGCCCAGGGTCTAGCGGGACCAAAAACATTCAGTACTTC. It codes for CASSPGSSGTKNIQYF.

V and J are TRBV19 and TRBJ2-2, with TRBD2 matching 7 bases. CDR1 LNHDA and CDR2 SQIVND come from the germline V gene (reference sequence). There are 17 residues in the CDR3. V gave up 7 bases and J gave up 5 bases; unmatched junction bases: 16. Written as DNA, the CDR3 is TGTGCCAGTACCGCAAAGGGTTTCGCGGGAGATACCGGGGAGCTGTTTTTT. Translated, it gives CASTAKGFAGDTGELFF.

The chain links TRBV4-3 to TRBJ1-2; 8 positions match TRBD1. V was pared by 3 bases and J by 3 bases, with 12 bases of the junction left unmatched. The CDR3 length is 17 residues. Germline assignment: CDR1 LGHNA and CDR2 YSLEER. The CDR3 DNA is TGCGCCAGCAGCCATTCTGGACAGGGCGTATGGGACTATGGCTACACCTTC. As protein: CASSHSGQGVWDYGYTF.

This clone was detected a few times. The gene calls are TRBV7-7 and TRBJ1-5; D might be TRBD1 (5 bases). Trimming took off 1 base at V and 6 bases at J, with 16 bases between the two ends. Looked up from germline, CDR1 is SSHAT and CDR2 is FNYEAQ (reference sequence). The CDR3 contains 16 residues. The CDR3 DNA follows: TGTGCCAGCAGCTTAGACCGCAGGGATTTCAGTCAGCCCCAGCATTTT. This encodes CASSLDRRDFSQPQHF.

This rearrangement joins TRBV5-1 to TRBJ2-1; D is perhaps TRBD2 (5 bases). Germline V gene data show CDR1 as SGHRS and CDR2 as YFSETQ. The CDR3 runs 13 residues. V dropped 0 bases and J dropped 6 bases, with 7 bases sitting between them. The CDR3 DNA reads TGCGCCAGCAGCTTGGCTGGGAGCAATGAGCAGTTCTTC. Its protein product is CASSLAGSNEQFF.

This chain joins TRBV13 and TRBJ1-4; unclear D gene. Trimming took off 5 bases at V and 1 base at J, with 14 bases between the two ends. Germline CDR1 reads PRHDT; CDR2 reads FYEKMQ (reference sequence). The CDR3 length is 16 residues. The CDR3 reads CASSLGRAGTNEKLFF. As DNA, the CDR3 is TGTGCCAGCAGCCTGGGGAGGGCGGGAACTAATGAAAAACTGTTTTTT.